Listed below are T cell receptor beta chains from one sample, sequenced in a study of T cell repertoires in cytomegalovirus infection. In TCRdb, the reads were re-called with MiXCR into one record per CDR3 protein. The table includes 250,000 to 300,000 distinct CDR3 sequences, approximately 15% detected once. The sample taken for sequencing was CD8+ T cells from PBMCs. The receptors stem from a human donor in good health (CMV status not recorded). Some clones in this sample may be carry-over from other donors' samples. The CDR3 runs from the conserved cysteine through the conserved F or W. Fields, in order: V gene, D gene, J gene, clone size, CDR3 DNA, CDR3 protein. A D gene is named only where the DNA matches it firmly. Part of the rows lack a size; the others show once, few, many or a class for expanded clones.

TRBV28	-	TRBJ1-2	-	TGTGCCAGCAGTTTAGCAGGGGCAAATTCTGGCGGCTACACCTTC	CASSLAGANSGGYTF
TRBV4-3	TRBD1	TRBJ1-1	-	TGCGCCAGCAGCCAACGACAGGGGATTGACACTGAAGCTTTCTTT	CASSQRQGIDTEAFF
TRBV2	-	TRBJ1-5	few	TGTGCCAGCAGCCGAGGGGAGCCCCAGCATTTT	CASSRGEPQHF
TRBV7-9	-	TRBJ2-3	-	TGTGCCAGCAGCACAGCTTACTCCACAGATACGCAGTATTTT	CASSTAYSTDTQYF
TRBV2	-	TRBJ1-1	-	TGTGCCAGCAGTGGTGTGAGGGTCTCCGTTTGGACTGAAGCTTTCTTT	CASSGVRVSVWTEAFF
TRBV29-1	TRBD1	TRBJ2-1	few	TGCAGCGTTGAAGATTTTCTCAGGGGGCGCGCCAATGAGCAGTTCTTC	CSVEDFLRGRANEQFF
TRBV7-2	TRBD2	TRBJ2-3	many	TGTGCCAGCAGTCGAAGACTAGCGGGGCTCCCAGATACGCAGTATTTT	CASSRRLAGLPDTQYF
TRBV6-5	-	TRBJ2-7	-	TGTGCCAGCAGTTTCGCCCCCCTGGCCTCCTCCTACGAGCAGTACTTC	CASSFAPLASSYEQYF
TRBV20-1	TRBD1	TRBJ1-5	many	TGCAGTGCTAGAGATATTGTGACAGGGTGGAGCAATCAGCCCCAGCATTTT	CSARDIVTGWSNQPQHF
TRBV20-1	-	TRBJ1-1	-	TGCAGTGCTAGAGATCTTTTGGGGGGTAAAGGGAATAGGGGTACTGAAGCTTTCTTT	CSARDLLGGKGNRGTEAFF
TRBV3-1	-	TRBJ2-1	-	TGTGCCAGTCTCAGGGGGGACAGACGATGGATTGACTACAATGAGCAGTTCTTC	CASLRGDRRWIDYNEQFF
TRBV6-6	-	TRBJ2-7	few	TGTGCCAGCAGTTACTCCCTCTGGGAGCAGTACTTC	CASSYSLWEQYF
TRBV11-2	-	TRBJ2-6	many	TGTGCGAGCCCAGTCCTTCCCCTCTCTGGGGCCAACGTCCTGACTTTC	CASPVLPLSGANVLTF
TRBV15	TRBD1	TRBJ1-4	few	TGTGCCACCAGCAGAGAAGGGACAGGGCGTGAAAAACTGTTTTTT	CATSREGTGREKLFF
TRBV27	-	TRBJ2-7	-	TGTGCCAGCAGGCGACAGGAGGACGAGCAGTACTTC	CASRRQEDEQYF
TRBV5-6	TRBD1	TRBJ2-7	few	TGTGCCAGCACCCGAGGGAACAGGGGGTCCGAGCAGTACTTC	CASTRGNRGSEQYF
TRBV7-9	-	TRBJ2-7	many	TGTGCCAGCAGCTTAAAAGACAGCCTCTACTACGAGCAGTACTTC	CASSLKDSLYYEQYF
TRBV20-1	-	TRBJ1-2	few	TGCAGTGCCACGTCCAGGGGCCGGTGGGGCTACACCTTC	CSATSRGRWGYTF
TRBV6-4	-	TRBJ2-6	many	TGTGCCAGCAGTGACGGGCACACCGTTACTGGGGCCAACGTCCTGACTTTC	CASSDGHTVTGANVLTF
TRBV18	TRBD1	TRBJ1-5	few	TGTGCCAGCTCACTGGACCGAGACAGGGGTATCGGGCAGCCCCAGCATTTT	CASSLDRDRGIGQPQHF
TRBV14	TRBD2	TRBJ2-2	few	TGTGCCAGCAGCCCCAATATGCGGGGGTCGAACACCGGGGAGCTGTTTTTT	CASSPNMRGSNTGELFF
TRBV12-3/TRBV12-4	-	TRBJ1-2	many	TGTGCCAGCAGTTCCAATTTTGGCTACACCTTC	CASSSNFGYTF
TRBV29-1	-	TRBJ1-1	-	TGCAGCGTCGCCTTAGGGATGAGGACTGAAGCTTTCTTT	CSVALGMRTEAFF
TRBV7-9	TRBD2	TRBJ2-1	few	TGTGCCAGCAGCTCCCAGCGGGACTCCTACAATGAGCAGTTCTTC	CASSSQRDSYNEQFF